A selection of T cell receptor beta chains follows, all from one sample in a study of post-analysis software for immune sequencing data. One entry per CDR3 protein, called by TCRdb with MiXCR from the PCR reads. This sample has about 460,000 distinct CDR3 sequences, with roughly 46% found just once. The sample was blood. The receptors derive from a girl between 5 and 17 years old with multiple sclerosis. Each CDR3 is given with its conserved first and last residue. Fields, in order: clone size, D gene, V gene, J gene, CDR3 DNA, CDR3 protein. D genes are given only for firm matches. A clone size is listed for some rows: how often the clone was seen (once, few, many), or a class if it is expanded.

size: .; D: .; V: TRBV7-2; J: TRBJ2-3; DNA: TGTGCCAGCAGGACTCAGGGCAAAAGCACAGATACGCAGTATTTT; CDR3: CASRTQGKSTDTQYF
size: .; D: TRBD2; V: TRBV5-1; J: TRBJ2-4; DNA: TGCGCCAGCAGCGAAACTAGCGGAAGGGACATTCAGTACTTC; CDR3: CASSETSGRDIQYF
size: once; D: TRBD1; V: TRBV7-9; J: TRBJ1-2; DNA: TGTGCCAGCAGCGAGGAGACAGGGGGCGCGCGGAGCTACACCTTC; CDR3: CASSEETGGARSYTF
size: .; D: .; V: TRBV2; J: TRBJ2-1; DNA: TGTGCCAGCAGTGAGACTAAGTGGATCTACAATGTGCAGTTCTTC; CDR3: CASSETKWIYNVQFF
size: few; D: TRBD2; V: TRBV7-2; J: TRBJ2-1; DNA: TGTGCCAGCAGCCCGCTAGCGGGAGGCCTCAATGAGCAGTTCTTC; CDR3: CASSPLAGGLNEQFF
size: .; D: .; V: TRBV12-3/TRBV12-4; J: TRBJ2-7; DNA: TGTGCCAGCACCGTCACAGGGCTCGAGCAGTACTTC; CDR3: CASTVTGLEQYF
size: few; D: TRBD2; V: TRBV20-1; J: TRBJ2-3; DNA: TGCAGTCCCCAAAGGGCTAGCGGGAGCACAGATACGCAGTATTTT; CDR3: CSPQRASGSTDTQYF
size: few; D: TRBD2; V: TRBV5-1; J: TRBJ2-7; DNA: TGCGCCAGCAGCTTGGACCCTAGCGGAGCGAACGAGCAGTACTTC; CDR3: CASSLDPSGANEQYF
size: many; D: .; V: TRBV29-1; J: TRBJ1-1; DNA: TGCAGCGTCGGGCCACGTATAACGAACACTGAAGCTTTCTTT; CDR3: CSVGPRITNTEAFF
size: few; D: TRBD2; V: TRBV29-1; J: TRBJ2-1; DNA: TGCAGCGTTCCAGGGTGGCGGGAGGGTAGCGATGAGCAGTTCTTC; CDR3: CSVPGWREGSDEQFF
size: .; D: .; V: TRBV9; J: TRBJ1-1; DNA: TGTGCCAGCAGCGGGAGGCTGGGGTTGGGGTTTGGGTTCACTGAAGCTTTCTTT; CDR3: CASSGRLGLGFGFTEAFF
size: few; D: TRBD2; V: TRBV24-1; J: TRBJ2-1; DNA: TGTGCCACCAGTGAATCCGGACTAGCGGAGCAGTTCTTC; CDR3: CATSESGLAEQFF
size: once; D: .; V: TRBV5-5; J: TRBJ1-4; DNA: TGTGCCAGCAGCCCGCACTCCACCGTACCCTATGTCGAAAAACTGTTTTTT; CDR3: CASSPHSTVPYVEKLFF
size: .; D: .; V: TRBV5-4; J: TRBJ1-2; DNA: TGTGCCAGCAGCTTGAATTATAACACGAATTATGGCTACACCTTC; CDR3: CASSLNYNTNYGYTF
size: .; D: TRBD2; V: TRBV10-2; J: TRBJ2-3; DNA: TGCGCCAGCAGTTTACTAGCGGCAGATACGCAGTATTTT; CDR3: CASSLLAADTQYF
size: .; D: .; V: TRBV20-1; J: TRBJ2-3; DNA: TGCAGTGCTAGACGGAGACTAAGCAGGGGCACAGATACGCAGTATTTT; CDR3: CSARRRLSRGTDTQYF
size: few; D: .; V: TRBV2; J: TRBJ2-7; DNA: TGTGCCAGCAGTGAAAGGCGGGCCGCCTACGAGCAGTACTTC; CDR3: CASSERRAAYEQYF
size: few; D: .; V: TRBV12-3/TRBV12-4; J: TRBJ1-2; DNA: TGTGCCAGCACCTTAGGGAGGGTGAGCTATGGCTACACCTTC; CDR3: CASTLGRVSYGYTF
size: few; D: .; V: TRBV7-2; J: TRBJ1-5; DNA: TGTGCCAGCAGCTTAGTCAGTAGTGAGAATCAGCCCCAGCATTTT; CDR3: CASSLVSSENQPQHF
size: .; D: .; V: TRBV12-3/TRBV12-4; J: TRBJ2-1; DNA: TGTGCCAGCCTTCCTGACCGGGACGACCCCCGGGAGCTCTACAATGAGCAGTTCTTC; CDR3: CASLPDRDDPRELYNEQFF
size: .; D: TRBD2; V: TRBV29-1; J: TRBJ2-7; DNA: TGCAGCGTTGATAGCGGGAGTGACTACGAGCAGTACTTC; CDR3: CSVDSGSDYEQYF
size: .; D: TRBD2; V: TRBV14; J: TRBJ2-7; DNA: TGTGCCAGCAGCCAAGTAAGCGGGAGAATCTACGAGCAGTACTTC; CDR3: CASSQVSGRIYEQYF
size: .; D: .; V: TRBV28; J: TRBJ1-4; DNA: TGTGCCAGCAGTCGCTCAGGGTTGGTTGAAGAACTGTTTTTT; CDR3: CASSRSGLVEELFF
size: .; D: .; V: TRBV6-5; J: TRBJ2-3; DNA: TGTGCCAGCAGGGGGGAGGTCACAGATACGCAGTATTTT; CDR3: CASRGEVTDTQYF
size: few; D: .; V: TRBV29-1; J: TRBJ2-7; DNA: TGCAGCGTTGGACAGGTCGGGGGGGAGCAGTACTTC; CDR3: CSVGQVGGEQYF
size: few; D: .; V: TRBV20-1; J: TRBJ2-1; DNA: TGCAGTGCAACCCTAGGGGGTAGCGCCTACAATGAGCAGTTCTTC; CDR3: CSATLGGSAYNEQFF
size: few; D: .; V: TRBV6-5; J: TRBJ2-7; DNA: TGTGCCAGCAGTTACTCCTCCAGAAACGAGCAGTACTTC; CDR3: CASSYSSRNEQYF
size: few; D: .; V: TRBV20-1; J: TRBJ2-7; DNA: TGCAGTGCTATGGCAGAACAAGTCTACGAGCAGTACTTC; CDR3: CSAMAEQVYEQYF
size: .; D: .; V: TRBV5-1; J: TRBJ2-1; DNA: TGCGCCAGCAGCGTTAGCGGAGTGATCGGTTACAATGAGCAGTTCTTC; CDR3: CASSVSGVIGYNEQFF
size: .; D: .; V: TRBV10-3; J: TRBJ1-2; DNA: TGTGCCATCAGTGAGTCGATCACGCTGGGAGAAAGCTATGGCTACACCTTC; CDR3: CAISESITLGESYGYTF
size: .; D: TRBD2; V: TRBV7-6; J: TRBJ2-1; DNA: TGTGCCAGCAGCCCCATTGGGAGCGGGAGCCTTGAGCAGTTCTTC; CDR3: CASSPIGSGSLEQFF
size: .; D: TRBD1; V: TRBV29-1; J: TRBJ2-7; DNA: TGCAGCGTTGTGTCCCCGGACAGGACCTACGAGCAGTACTTC; CDR3: CSVVSPDRTYEQYF
size: few; D: .; V: TRBV12-5; J: TRBJ2-5; DNA: TGTGCTAGTGGTGTCCGGAACGGTGGGTTAGAGACCCAGTACTTC; CDR3: CASGVRNGGLETQYF
size: .; D: .; V: TRBV27; J: TRBJ2-3; DNA: TGTGCCAGCAGTTTATGGTCCAGCACAGATACGCAGTATTTT; CDR3: CASSLWSSTDTQYF
size: .; D: .; V: TRBV20-1; J: TRBJ2-7; DNA: TGCAGTGCTGGAGACTATTACGAGCGGTACTTC; CDR3: CSAGDYYERYF
size: .; D: .; V: TRBV28; J: TRBJ2-7; DNA: TGTGCCAGTACTAAGGGGAATGAGCAGTACTTC; CDR3: CASTKGNEQYF
size: once; D: TRBD1; V: TRBV6-5; J: TRBJ1-6; DNA: TGTGCCAGCAGTCTGGGACAGGGATTTTCACCCCTCCACTTT; CDR3: CASSLGQGFSPLHF
size: .; D: TRBD1; V: TRBV29-1; J: TRBJ2-5; DNA: TGCAGCGTCTTGACAGGGGAGACCCAGTACTTC; CDR3: CSVLTGETQYF
size: few; D: .; V: TRBV20-1; J: TRBJ2-7; DNA: TGCAGTGCCGAAGATGTGGGGGGCGGATACGAGCAGTACTTC; CDR3: CSAEDVGGGYEQYF
size: few; D: TRBD1; V: TRBV5-1; J: TRBJ2-1; DNA: TGCGCCAGCAGCTCCGGACAGGGCCCATCCTACAATGAGCAGTTCTTC; CDR3: CASSSGQGPSYNEQFF
size: .; D: TRBD1; V: TRBV6-1; J: TRBJ2-7; DNA: TGTGCCAGCAGGTTGACAGGGAAGGACTACGAGCAGTACTTC; CDR3: CASRLTGKDYEQYF
size: few; D: .; V: TRBV20-1; J: TRBJ2-3; DNA: TGCAGTGCTAGCCCGACTGTCACAGATACGCAGTATTTT; CDR3: CSASPTVTDTQYF
size: few; D: .; V: TRBV4-2; J: TRBJ2-5; DNA: TGTGCCAGCAGCCAAGGAGGGCTACCCCAGGAGACCCAGTACTTC; CDR3: CASSQGGLPQETQYF
size: few; D: TRBD1; V: TRBV29-1; J: TRBJ2-1; DNA: TGCAGCGTTACGGGACAGTCCTACAATGAGCAGTTCTTC; CDR3: CSVTGQSYNEQFF
size: .; D: .; V: TRBV20-1; J: TRBJ1-1; DNA: TGCAGTGCTAGAGAGACGGGTCGGCTGGATACTGAAGCTTTCTTT; CDR3: CSARETGRLDTEAFF
size: .; D: .; V: TRBV27; J: TRBJ1-2; DNA: TGTGCCAGCAGTTCCTGGGGGGAAACTAACTATGGCTACACCTTC; CDR3: CASSSWGETNYGYTF
size: .; D: .; V: TRBV4-1; J: TRBJ2-7; DNA: TGCGCCAGCAGCCAACCCCGGACTGGACAATACGAGCAGTACTTC; CDR3: CASSQPRTGQYEQYF
size: .; D: .; V: TRBV9; J: TRBJ1-6; DNA: TGTGCCAGCAGCGTCAGGGGTGACCTCGGTAATTCACCCCTCCACTTT; CDR3: CASSVRGDLGNSPLHF
size: .; D: .; V: TRBV5-1; J: TRBJ2-1; DNA: TGCGCCAGCAGCTTGGTGACCTCCTACAATGAGCAGTTCTTC; CDR3: CASSLVTSYNEQFF
size: few; D: TRBD1; V: TRBV5-1; J: TRBJ1-6; DNA: TGCGCCAGCAGCTTGGGCAGGGGGTCACCCCTCCACTTT; CDR3: CASSLGRGSPLHF
size: .; D: .; V: TRBV5-1; J: TRBJ2-3; DNA: TGCGCCAGCAGTTTTGACGGGTACACAGATACGCAGTATTTT; CDR3: CASSFDGYTDTQYF